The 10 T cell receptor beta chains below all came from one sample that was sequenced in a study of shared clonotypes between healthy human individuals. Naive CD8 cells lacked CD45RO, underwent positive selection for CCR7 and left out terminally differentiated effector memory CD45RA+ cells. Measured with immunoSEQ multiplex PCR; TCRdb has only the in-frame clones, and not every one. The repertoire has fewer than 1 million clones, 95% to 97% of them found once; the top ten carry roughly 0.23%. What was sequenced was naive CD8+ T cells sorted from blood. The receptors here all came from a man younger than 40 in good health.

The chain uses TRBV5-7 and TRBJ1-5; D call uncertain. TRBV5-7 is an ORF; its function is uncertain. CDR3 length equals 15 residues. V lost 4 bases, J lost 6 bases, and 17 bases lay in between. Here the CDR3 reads CASSPLWSAGQPQHF. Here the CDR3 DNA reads TGTGCCAGCAGCCCCCTCTGGAGTGCGGGTCAGCCCCAGCATTTT.

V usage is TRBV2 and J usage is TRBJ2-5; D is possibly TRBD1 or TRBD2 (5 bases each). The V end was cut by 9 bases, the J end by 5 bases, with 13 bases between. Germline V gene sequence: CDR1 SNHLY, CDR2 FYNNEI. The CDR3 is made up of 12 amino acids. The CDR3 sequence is CARGELEETQYF. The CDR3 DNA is TGTGCCAGGGGGGAGCTCGAGGAGACCCAGTACTTC.

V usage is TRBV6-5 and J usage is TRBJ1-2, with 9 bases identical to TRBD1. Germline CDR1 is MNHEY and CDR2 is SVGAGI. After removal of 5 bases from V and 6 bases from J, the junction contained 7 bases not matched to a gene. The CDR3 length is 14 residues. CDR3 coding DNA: TGTGCCAGCAGTAAACAGGGGGCGCGTGATGGCTACACCTTC. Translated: CASSKQGARDGYTF.

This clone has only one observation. The CDR3 DNA reads TGCGCCAGCAGCCAAGGAATAGCGGGAGTTTACGAGCAGTACTTC. It codes for CASSQGIAGVYEQYF. The chain employs TRBV4-3 and TRBJ2-7; 9 nucleotides agree with TRBD2. CDR1 is LGHNA and CDR2 is YSLEER in the germline V gene. This CDR3 contains 15 residues. The junction had 5 bases not matched to a gene; V was cut back by 1 base and J by 4 bases.

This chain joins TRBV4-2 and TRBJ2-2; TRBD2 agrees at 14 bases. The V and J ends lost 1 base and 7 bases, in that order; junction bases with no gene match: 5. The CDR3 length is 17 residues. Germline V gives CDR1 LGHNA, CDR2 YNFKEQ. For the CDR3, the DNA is TGTGCCAGCAGCCAAGGTGGGACTAGCGGGAGTGGCGGGGAGCTGTTTTTT. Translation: CASSQGGTSGSGGELFF.

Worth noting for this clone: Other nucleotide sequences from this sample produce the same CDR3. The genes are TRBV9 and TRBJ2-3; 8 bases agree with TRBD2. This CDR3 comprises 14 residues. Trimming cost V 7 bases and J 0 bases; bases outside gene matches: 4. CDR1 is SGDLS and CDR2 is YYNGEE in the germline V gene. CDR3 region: CASSGGGSTDTQYF. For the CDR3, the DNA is TGTGCCAGCTCCGGGGGGGGAAGCACAGATACGCAGTATTTT.

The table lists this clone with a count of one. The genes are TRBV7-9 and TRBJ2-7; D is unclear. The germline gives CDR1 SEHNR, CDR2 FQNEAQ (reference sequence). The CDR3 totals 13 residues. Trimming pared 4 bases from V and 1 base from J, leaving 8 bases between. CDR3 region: CASSSYWSYEQYF. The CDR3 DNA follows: TGTGCCAGCAGCTCTTATTGGTCCTACGAGCAGTACTTC. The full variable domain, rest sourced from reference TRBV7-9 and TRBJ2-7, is DTGVSQNPRHKITKRGQNVTFRCDPISEHNRLYWYRQTLGQGPEFLTYFQNEAQLEKSRLLSDRFSAERPKGSFSTLEIQRTEQGDSAMYLCASSSYWSYEQYFGPGTRLTVT.

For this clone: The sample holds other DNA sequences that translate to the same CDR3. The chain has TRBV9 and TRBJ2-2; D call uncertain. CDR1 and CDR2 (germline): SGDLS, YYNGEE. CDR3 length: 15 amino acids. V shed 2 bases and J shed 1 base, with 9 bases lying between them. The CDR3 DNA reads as TGTGCCAGCAGCGTTGGCAGTGAGAACACCGGGGAGCTGTTTTTT. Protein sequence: CASSVGSENTGELFF.

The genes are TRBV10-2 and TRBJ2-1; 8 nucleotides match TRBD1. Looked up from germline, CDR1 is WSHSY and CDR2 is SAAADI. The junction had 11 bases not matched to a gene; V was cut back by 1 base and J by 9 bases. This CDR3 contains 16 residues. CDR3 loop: CASSELGTGGPGEQFF. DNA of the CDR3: TGCGCCAGCAGTGAGTTGGGTACAGGGGGGCCGGGTGAGCAGTTCTTC.

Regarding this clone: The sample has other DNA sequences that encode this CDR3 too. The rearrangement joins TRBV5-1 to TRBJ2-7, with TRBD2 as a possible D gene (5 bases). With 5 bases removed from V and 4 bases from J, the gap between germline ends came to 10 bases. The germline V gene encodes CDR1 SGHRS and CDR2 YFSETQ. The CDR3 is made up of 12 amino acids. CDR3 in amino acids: CASSSEGYEQYF. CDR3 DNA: TGCGCCAGCAGTTCAGAGGGATACGAGCAGTACTTC.